A single sample is the source of the 14 T cell receptor beta chains below, sequenced in a study of response to subunit inactivated influenza vaccine. Each CDR3 protein gets one entry after TCRdb re-called the RT-PCR reads with MiXCR. The sample contains more than 700,000 distinct CDR3 sequences, 21% of which appear only once. The sequenced sample was PBMCs from blood, obtained 4 to 6 days after vaccination. These TCRs come from a man aged 45-60 years who received an inactivated influenza vaccine.

The table lists this clonotype with a few counts. CDR3 in DNA: TGCGCCAGCAGCCAACCTTGGACAGGGGAGAATTCACCCCTCCACTTT. It yields the protein CASSQPWTGENSPLHF. The chain links TRBV4-1 to TRBJ1-6, with 9 bases that match TRBD1. V dropped 2 bases and J dropped 7; count of bases not matched to a gene: 6. Germline assignment: CDR1 MGHRA and CDR2 YSYEKL. This CDR3 contains 16 residues.

The table lists this clonotype with a few counts. This CDR3 reads CASSLRLARGVEQFF. The CDR3 region has the DNA TGTGCCAGCAGTTTACGGCTAGCACGCGGCGTTGAGCAGTTCTTC. The genes are TRBV28 and TRBJ2-1; D might be TRBD2 (5 bases). Germline-derived CDR1 and CDR2 are MDHEN and SYDVKM. CDR3 length: 15 amino acids. Trimming pared 2 bases from V and 9 bases from J, leaving 17 bases between.

This clonotype appeared many times. This chain connects TRBV2 to TRBJ2-7; 7 bases are shared with TRBD1. The junction had 11 bases not matched to a gene; V was cut back by 4 bases and J by 2 bases. The CDR3 loop spans 16 amino acids. Germline-derived CDR1 and CDR2 are SNHLY and FYNNEI. Here the CDR3 reads CASSGPGTVPPYEQYF. The CDR3 region has the DNA TGTGCCAGCAGTGGACCCGGGACAGTACCCCCCTACGAGCAGTACTTC.

The rearrangement joins TRBV6-5 to TRBJ2-6; the D gene is possibly TRBD2 (7 bases). Trimming removed 10 bases from V and 2 bases from J, with 15 bases in between. This CDR3 contains 15 residues. The germline V gene has CDR1 MNHEY and CDR2 SVGAGI. CDR3 region: CATVSGGAGANVLTF. The CDR3 DNA sequence: TGTGCCACAGTTTCGGGGGGCGCTGGGGCCAACGTCCTGACTTTC.

There are a few counts of this clonotype. The rearrangement joins TRBV5-1 to TRBJ2-7, with TRBD1 matching over 11 bases. The CDR3 consists of 16 residues. Germline values: CDR1 SGHRS, CDR2 YFSETQ. V dropped 2 bases and J dropped 7; count of bases not matched to a gene: 11. The CDR3 nucleotides read TGCGCCAGCAGCTTCGCTCCCGGTGGGACAGGGGGTGAGCAGTACTTC. This translates into CASSFAPGGTGGEQYF.

The chain joins TRBV7-2 to TRBJ2-1, with TRBD2 as a possible D gene (5 bases). Germline CDR1 is SGHTA and CDR2 is FQGNSA. The CDR3 sequence is 15 residues long. Trimming took off 1 base at V and 8 bases at J, with 15 bases between the two ends. This CDR3 reads CASSLEGLAQDEQFF. DNA of the CDR3: TGTGCCAGCAGCTTAGAGGGTCTAGCTCAGGATGAGCAGTTCTTC.

The J gene is TRBJ2-3, the V gene TRBV11-2, with TRBD2 matching over 7 bases. The CDR3 runs to 14 residues. Germline trimming cut 5 bases from V and 2 bases from J; bases unmatched to any gene: 4. Germline assignment: CDR1 SGHAT and CDR2 FQNNGV. The CDR3 DNA sequence: TGTGCCAGCAGCGCAAGCGGGGCCACAGATACGCAGTATTTT. This translates into CASSASGATDTQYF.

The genes are TRBV29-1 and TRBJ2-1; 8 bases are shared with TRBD1. Germline V CDR1 and CDR2: SQVTM, ANQGSEA. The ends lost 2 bases at V and 5 bases at J; junction bases unmatched: 5. This CDR3 spans 14 amino acids. CDR3 coding DNA: TGCAGCGTTGAACCCAGGGGGCGCGACAATGAGCAGTTCTTC. It encodes CSVEPRGRDNEQFF.

This clonotype was observed at least ten times. The V call is TRBV28, the J call TRBJ2-5; tentatively, D is TRBD1 or TRBD2 (6 bases each). V was cut by 2 bases and J by 5 bases, with 18 bases left in between. The germline V gene has CDR1 MDHEN and CDR2 SYDVKM. There are 16 residues in the CDR3. This CDR3 is CASSLVPRGPGETQYF. The DNA of the CDR3 is TGTGCCAGCAGTTTAGTCCCTCGGGGGCCGGGGGAGACCCAGTACTTC.

The rearrangement joins TRBV5-1 to TRBJ1-1; TRBD1 aligns across 7 bases. The CDR3 contains 15 residues. Germline lookup yields CDR1 SGHRS and CDR2 YFSETQ. The V segment lost 5 bases and the J segment 1 base; nucleotides outside the gene matches: 8. CDR3 sequence (DNA): TGCGCCAGCAGATGGACCGGGACAGCGAACACTGAAGCTTTCTTT. Encoded protein: CASRWTGTANTEAFF.

CDR3 protein: CASSQPGPNEQFF. The CDR3 bases are TGTGCCAGCAGCCAACCAGGTCCAAATGAGCAGTTCTTC. This chain connects TRBV4-2 to TRBJ2-1; D is unclear. This CDR3 region has 13 residues. Trimming took off 2 bases at V and 7 bases at J, with 9 bases between the two ends. Germline loops: CDR1 LGHNA, CDR2 YNFKEQ.

This clonotype has at least ten counts. V gene TRBV28 combines with J gene TRBJ2-7; 7 nucleotides align to TRBD2. V lost 5 bases and J lost 4; bases outside the gene matches: 11. Germline V lookup: CDR1 MDHEN, CDR2 SYDVKM. The CDR3 has 15 residues. The CDR3 DNA reads as TGTGCCAGCAGTACCCTTTGGCGGGAGAGTTACGAGCAGTACTTC. This sequence encodes CASSTLWRESYEQYF. The full variable domain, in which reference TRBV28 and TRBJ2-7 provide the parts outside the CDR3, is DVKVTQSSRYLVKRTGEKVFLECVQDMDHENMFWYRQDPGLGLRLIYFSYDVKMKEKGDIPEGYSVSREKKERFSLILESASTNQTSMYLCASSTLWRESYEQYFGPGTRLTVT.

The rearrangement uses TRBV20-1 and TRBJ1-1; D is unresolved. CDR3 size: 12 residues. CDR1 is DFQATT and CDR2 is SNEGSKA in the germline V gene (reference sequence). Trimming cost V 5 bases and J 10 bases, with 17 bases left between them. In DNA, the CDR3 is TGCAGTGCTTCCCCGAGGGCTATGGGAGCTTTCTTT. The encoded protein is CSASPRAMGAFF.

This clonotype showed up just a few times. This chain joins TRBV10-2 and TRBJ2-7; unclear D gene. Per germline, CDR1 WSHSY and CDR2 SAAADI. The CDR3 contains 12 residues. The V end lost 8 bases, the J end lost 2 bases, and 10 bases lay between the germline ends. The CDR3 coding sequence is TGCGCCAGCGGTCAGAGTCCCTACGAGCAGTACTTC. This sequence encodes CASGQSPYEQYF.